The 10 T cell receptor beta chains presented below share a single source sample, sequenced in a study of blood T cells in healthy people across ages (dated by TCRdb to the mid-2010s). Library preparation employed 5' RACE. The reads were generated on an Illumina HiSeq 2500. A second PCR of about 6 to 12 cycles was run with a J-beta primer mix and a sample-barcoded 5' primer. The public reads were run again by TCRdb, first through fastp at Q25 and then through MiXCR, and only productive beta chains were kept. Rows with a matching CDR3 protein are joined into one entry that keeps the most common DNA and genes. For this sample there are around 800,000 distinct CDR3 sequences; 44% appear just once. Nearly 20% of the sample goes to the ten largest clones. Sequences were obtained from blood. These receptors all come from a man aged 60 to 69 in good health.

The chain uses TRBV27 and TRBJ1-6, with 8 bases fitting TRBD1. Germline V gene sequence: CDR1 MNHEY, CDR2 SMNVEV (reference sequence). The CDR3 length is 13 residues. J was trimmed by 9 bases and V by 11 bases; bases with no gene match: 9. The CDR3 nucleotides are TGTGCCGGCTCTGGACAGGGTATTTCACCCCTCCACTTT. Translating gives CAGSGQGISPLHF.

This clonotype was detected a few times. The rearrangement uses TRBV10-3 and TRBJ2-5; D may correspond to TRBD1 or TRBD2 (5 bases each). The V end lost 10 bases, the J end lost 1 base, and 16 bases lay between the germline ends. CDR3 length: 14 amino acids. Germline V gene data show CDR1 as ENHRY and CDR2 as SYGVKD. DNA of the CDR3: TGTGCCACCCGAGGGGCAGGCCCCCAAGAGACCCAGTACTTC. Its translation is CATRGAGPQETQYF.

This clonotype appeared many times. The chain links TRBV7-9 to TRBJ2-4; D not resolved. From germline, CDR1 is SEHNR and CDR2 FQNEAQ (reference sequence). There are 15 residues in the CDR3. Trimming shortened V by 1 base and J by 8 bases, and 15 bases separated the two germline ends. CDR3 bases: TGTGCCAGCAGCTTAGGCCCGGGTGGCCGGGACATTCAGTACTTC. This sequence encodes CASSLGPGGRDIQYF.

This clonotype appeared a few times. The chain has TRBV3-1 and TRBJ1-4; D is ambiguous. CDR3 length: 17 amino acids. V was pared by 3 bases and J by 8 bases, with 22 bases between. CDR1 is LGHDT, CDR2 YNNKEL, per germline (reference sequence). The CDR3 spells CASSQGDGAVSREKLFF. The CDR3 DNA reads TGTGCCAGCAGCCAGGGCGACGGAGCGGTTTCAAGGGAAAAACTGTTTTTT.

This clonotype appeared a few times. One end of the junction is discordant with germline, which a read error may explain. The chain has TRBV20-1 and TRBJ2-5, with TRBD1 matching over 10 bases. The closer fit of TRBJ2-7 to the DNA end suggests the J call may be wrong. Germline CDR1 and CDR2: DFQATT and SNEGSKA (reference sequence). CDR3 length equals 18 residues. CDR3 sequence reads: CSSRVPGTGASSGYEQYF. CDR3 DNA sequence: TGCAGTTCTAGGGTACCTGGGACAGGGGCATCCTCGGGTTACGAGCAGTACTTC.

This clonotype was found a few times. V and J are TRBV4-3 and TRBJ1-2; D is perhaps TRBD1 (6 bases). CDR3 size: 16 residues. V dropped 2 bases and J dropped 4 bases, with 17 bases sitting between them. Germline CDR1 is LGHNA and CDR2 is YSLEER. CDR3 sequence reads: CASSQSGPGGSYGYTF. As DNA, the CDR3 is TGCGCCAGCAGCCAATCGGGACCGGGGGGCTCCTATGGCTACACCTTC.

The chain combines TRBV7-9 with TRBJ1-1; D remains ambiguous. V was trimmed by 1 base and J by 8 bases, leaving 11 bases between them. The CDR3 contains 13 residues. Germline V gives CDR1 SEHNR, CDR2 FQNEAQ (reference sequence). Written as DNA, the CDR3 is TGTGCCAGCAGCTTAGGGTCTAGCAGCGAAGCTTTCTTT. Protein sequence: CASSLGSSSEAFF.

The J gene is TRBJ1-2, the V gene TRBV7-2, with 8 bases that match TRBD1. This CDR3 is built from 15 residues. Germline CDR1 is SGHTA and CDR2 is FQGNSA. J gave up 3 bases and V 5 bases, and 8 bases lay outside the gene matches. The CDR3 here is CASSPTGTGHYGYTF. The CDR3 nucleotides are TGTGCCAGCAGCCCCACCGGGACAGGACACTATGGCTACACCTTC.

V gene TRBV14 combines with J gene TRBJ2-7; 12 positions agree with TRBD2. CDR1 is SGHDN and CDR2 is FVKESK in the germline V gene. The CDR3 contains 15 residues. Germline trimming cut 5 bases from V and 2 bases from J; bases unmatched to any gene: 4. The CDR3 coding sequence is TGTGCCAGCAGCACCCGACTAGCGGGGGCCTACGAGCAGTACTTC. It yields the protein CASSTRLAGAYEQYF. Drawing the rest from reference TRBV14 and TRBJ2-7, the complete variable domain is EAGVTQFPSHSVIEKGQTVTLRCDPISGHDNLYWYRRVMGKEIKFLLHFVKESKQDESGMPNNRFLAERTGGTYSTLKVQPAELEDSGVYFCASSTRLAGAYEQYFGPGTRLTVT.

J is TRBJ2-7 and V is TRBV3-1; 7 positions agree with TRBD2. The tail of the sequence fits TRBJ2-5 better, so the J call may be wrong. CDR1 and CDR2 (germline): LGHDT, YNNKEL (reference sequence). This CDR3 is built from 14 residues. The CDR3 is CASSQGRDYETQYF. In DNA form, the CDR3 reads TGTGCCAGCAGCCAAGGAAGGGACTACGAGACCCAGTACTTC.